A selection of T cell receptor beta chains follows, all from one sample in a study of blood T cell repertoires in COVID-19. The assay was immunoSEQ multiplex PCR, and TCRdb's table has in-frame clones only and misses some. The repertoire includes some 380,000 clones, about four fifths of them detected once, and around 1.1% sits in the top ten. Sample: peripheral blood. Receptors originate from a human donor with acute or convalescent COVID-19. The donor label of this sample is uncertain. Each CDR3 is given with its conserved first and last residue. The D gene is left open where the match is weak. Part of the rows lack a size; the others show once, few, many or a class for expanded clones.

J gene | clone size | V gene | D gene | CDR3 protein
TRBJ1-1 | - | TRBV6-6 | TRBD1 | CASSFRDRAEAFF
TRBJ1-2 | once | TRBV5-1 | TRBD1 | CASSKDRSGIYGYTF
TRBJ2-3 | - | TRBV6-5 | TRBD1 | CASSFTGADTQYF
TRBJ2-3 | - | TRBV10-1 | TRBD2 | CASSRGRGTDTQYF
TRBJ2-3 | - | TRBV5-1 | - | CASSLGAGDTQYF
TRBJ2-2 | - | TRBV3-1/TRBV3-2 | - | CASSQEGRRGELFF
TRBJ1-2 | once | TRBV19 | - | CASSISPSEVNGYTF
TRBJ1-4 | - | TRBV5-6 | TRBD1 | CASSAGTGENEKLFF
TRBJ1-2 | - | TRBV6-2/TRBV6-3 | - | CASSYSRGYTF
TRBJ1-2 | - | TRBV28 | TRBD1 | CASRDRGFSGYTF
TRBJ2-5 | - | TRBV28 | - | CASSLSRGWETQYF
TRBJ1-6 | - | TRBV6-1 | TRBD1 | CASREGQEYSPLHF
TRBJ2-7 | - | TRBV5-6 | - | CASSRQEGYEQYF
TRBJ2-7 | - | TRBV14 | - | CASSRGLSSYEQYF
TRBJ1-6 | - | TRBV3-1/TRBV3-2 | TRBD1 | CASRRDRVSGALHF
TRBJ2-2 | few | TRBV19 | - | CASSNLGGTGELFF
TRBJ1-2 | - | TRBV5-4 | - | CASSQDIYGYTF
TRBJ1-1 | - | TRBV10-3 | TRBD1 | CAIKRGDSEAFF
TRBJ1-3 | - | TRBV10-2 | - | CASLTDSSGNTIYF
TRBJ1-1 | - | TRBV5-4 | - | CASTLSSRDTEAFF
TRBJ1-5 | - | TRBV18 | TRBD1 | CASSPLQAGGGQPQHF
TRBJ1-2 | - | TRBV6-5 | - | CASLGGYGYTF
TRBJ2-1 | - | TRBV15 | TRBD2 | CATSRLLAGHDNEQFF
TRBJ1-4 | - | TRBV2 | TRBD1 | CASSEGGTGGEKLFF
TRBJ2-5 | - | TRBV3-1/TRBV3-2 | TRBD1 | CASSPSTGGGLETQYF
TRBJ2-7 | - | TRBV3-1/TRBV3-2 | - | CASSHLRFSYEQYF
TRBJ2-2 | - | TRBV25-1 | - | CASSEYITDGELFF
TRBJ1-3 | - | TRBV25-1 | - | CASSEPGTTYGNTIYF
TRBJ1-1 | - | TRBV28 | - | CASSPYRGAMNTEAFF
TRBJ1-1 | - | TRBV5-8 | - | CASSLKRATEAFF
TRBJ1-2 | - | TRBV5-1 | - | CASSLAEAHYGYTF
TRBJ2-7 | - | TRBV7-8 | - | CASSLGAGAYEQYF
TRBJ2-1 | - | TRBV6-5 | TRBD2 | CASTGLAGEYEQFF
TRBJ1-6 | - | TRBV7-8 | - | CASSYVGSYNSPLHF
TRBJ2-6 | once | TRBV4-1 | TRBD1 | CASSQPTGKGTGANVLTF
TRBJ1-4 | - | TRBV29-1 | TRBD1 | CSVHRGTNEKLFF
TRBJ1-2 | - | TRBV6-5 | - | CASRTGAYGYTF
TRBJ2-3 | - | TRBV3-1/TRBV3-2 | TRBD2 | CASSRNSGSTSDTQYF